This entry is about one T cell receptor (beta chain). What it binds is unknown. The data belong to a study of cytomegalovirus exposure and HLA in healthy donors. For the study at large: Unique TCRs from HLA-typed donors, 75 million to 100 million of them, were held in an early data release. Study-wide points: In a later analysis, approximately 15,000 TCR beta sequences were associated with HLA alleles at 0.05 false discovery rate. A cluster of highly shared sequence variants was likely a sequencing artifact. Three chains tied to CMV proved CMV antigen-specific in vitro.

J lost 0 bases, V lost 8 bases, and 6 bases had no gene match. There are 13 residues in the CDR3. From germline, CDR1 is GTSNPN and CDR2 SVGIG (reference sequence). Researchers ran the PCR with 60 Vbeta and 13 Jbeta primers. Data came from immunoSEQ multiplex PCR; TCRdb stores just in-frame clones and leaves some out. The sample includes roughly 97,000 clones, 76% of them seen just once. This sequence was found in a young woman in good health and CMV-seropositive. Sequenced: PBMCs. This sequence joins TRBV30 and TRBJ1-1; 7 nucleotides line up with TRBD1. Here the CDR3 reads CAGDREMNTEAFF. As DNA, the CDR3 is TGTGCCGGCGACAGGGAAATGAACACTGAAGCTTTCTTT. The full variable domain, its missing parts supplied by reference TRBV30 and TRBJ1-1, is SQTIHQWPATLVQPVGSPLSLECTVEGTSNPNLYWYRQAAGRGLQLLFYSVGIGQISSEVPQNLSASRPQDRQFILSSKKLLLSDSGFYLCAGDREMNTEAFFGQGTRLTVV.